This entry describes one T cell receptor (beta chain). Its antigen is as yet unknown. One end of the junction is discordant with germline, which a read error may explain. These data originate in a study of glioma-infiltrating T cells. Using RNA template, CDR3s of TCR alpha and beta were amplified with iRepertoire arm-PCR. One entry per CDR3 protein, called by TCRdb with MiXCR from the multiplex PCR reads. The sample records under 200,000 distinct CDR3 sequences, approximately 30% being singletons. Germline loops: CDR1 SGHTA, CDR2 FQGNSA. The CDR3 extends over 14 amino acids. Findings and limits, study-wide: Tissue and blood shared very few CDR3 sequences.

The chain links TRBV7-2 to TRBJ2-5; possibly TRBD1 for D (6 bases). Sequenced sample: glioma tissue, nonneoplastic brain tissue, or PBMCs (not recorded which). The source of this sequence is a human donor with low-grade glioma or glioblastoma, undergoing nonglioma brain surgery, or in good health (not recorded which). The DNA for the CDR3 is TGTGCCAGCAGCCAGGGGCCTTCACAAGGGACCCAGTACTTC. Translated, it gives CASSQGPSQGTQYF.